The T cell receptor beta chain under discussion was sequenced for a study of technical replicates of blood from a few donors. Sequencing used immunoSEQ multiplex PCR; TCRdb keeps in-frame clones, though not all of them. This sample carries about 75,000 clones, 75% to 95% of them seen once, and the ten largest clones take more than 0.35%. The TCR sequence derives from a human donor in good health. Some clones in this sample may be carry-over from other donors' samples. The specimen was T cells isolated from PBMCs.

The chain's CDR3 is CASSFERGLSTDTQYF. The CDR3 DNA is TGTGCCAGCAGCTTCGAGCGGGGACTTAGCACAGATACGCAGTATTTT. The J gene is TRBJ2-3, the V gene TRBV5-6; 7 nucleotides align to TRBD2. V was clipped by 2 bases and J by 0 bases; unmatched bases: 6. CDR1 and CDR2 (germline): SGHDT, YYEEEE. The CDR3 covers 16 residues. Full variable domain (outside the CDR3, taken from reference TRBV5-6 and TRBJ2-3): DAGVTQSPTHLIKTRGQQVTLRCSPKSGHDTVSWYQQALGQGPQFIFQYYEEEERQRGNFPDRFSGHQFPNYSSELNVNALLLGDSALYLCASSFERGLSTDTQYFGPGTRLTVL.